Below are 24 T cell receptor beta chains sequenced from a single sample in a study of T cell responses to AZD1222 COVID-19 vaccine. Data came from immunoSEQ multiplex PCR; TCRdb stores just in-frame clones and leaves some out. Altogether 110,000 to 150,000 clones are present, roughly 90% being singletons, with the ten largest covering 5.5%. The sequences come from peripheral blood, collected on day 0 of AZD1222 vaccination. All receptors derive from an adult in good health.

This clone appeared once. CDR3 DNA sequence: TGTGCCAGCAGTATCAGCCTAAGGCAAGAGACCCAGTACTTC. Amino acids: CASSISLRQETQYF. The rearrangement links TRBV2 to TRBJ2-5; no clear D. Per the germline V gene, CDR1 is SNHLY and CDR2 is FYNNEI. This CDR3 is 14 amino acids long. With 5 bases removed from V and 2 bases from J, the gap between germline ends came to 12 bases.

J is TRBJ1-5 and V is TRBV2; maybe TRBD1 (6 bases). Looked up from germline, CDR1 is SNHLY and CDR2 is FYNNEI. The ends were cut back, 6 bases at V and 8 bases at J, with 14 bases in the middle. The CDR3 extends over 13 amino acids. This CDR3 is CASRGTGKKPQHF. The CDR3 DNA reads TGTGCCAGCAGAGGTACAGGGAAGAAGCCCCAGCATTTT.

V is TRBV5-1 and J is TRBJ2-5; D may be TRBD2 (6 bases). This CDR3 contains 15 residues. CDR1 and CDR2 from the germline V gene are SGHRS and YFSETQ. Trimming cost V 0 bases and J 5 bases, with 14 bases left between them. The CDR3 nucleotides read TGCGCCAGCAGCTTGGCCTGGCAGGCGGGGGAGACCCAGTACTTC. It encodes CASSLAWQAGETQYF. Looking up the rest from reference TRBV5-1 and TRBJ2-5 gives the full variable domain: KAGVTQTPRYLIKTRGQQVTLSCSPISGHRSVSWYQQTPGQGLQFLFEYFSETQRNKGNFPGRFSGRQFSNSRSEMNVSTLELGDSALYLCASSLAWQAGETQYFGPGTRLLVL.

V usage is TRBV5-1 and J usage is TRBJ2-1, with 10 bases that match TRBD2. Germline CDR1 reads SGHRS; CDR2 reads YFSETQ. This CDR3 is built from 20 residues. Trimming at V came to 1 base and at J to 4 bases, leaving 17 bases not matched to a gene. DNA of the CDR3: TGCGCCAGCAGCTTGCCCACGGGTGCAAGCGGGAGGGCCGCTTACAATGAGCAGTTCTTC. Protein: CASSLPTGASGRAAYNEQFF.

This clone came up once. The chain combines TRBV5-1 with TRBJ2-3; 7 nucleotides agree with TRBD2. Germline CDR1 reads SGHRS; CDR2 reads YFSETQ. J was trimmed by 4 bases and V by 3 bases; bases with no gene match: 11. CDR3 length: 16 amino acids. The CDR3 bases are TGCGCCAGCAGCTCGGGGGGTAGCTCGGTCGCAGATACGCAGTATTTT. Its protein product is CASSSGGSSVADTQYF.

V gene TRBV6-1 combines with J gene TRBJ2-7; D gene uncertain. This CDR3 comprises 14 residues. The germline V gene has CDR1 MNHNS and CDR2 SASEGT. V shed 0 bases and J shed 3 bases, with 9 bases lying between them. The CDR3 region has the DNA TGTGCCAGCAGTGAAGCTAGCAGGCTCTACGAGCAGTACTTC. Protein: CASSEASRLYEQYF.

This sequence joins TRBV12-3 or TRBV12-4 and TRBJ2-2; D not resolved. The CDR3 runs 13 residues. V gave up 7 bases and J gave up 3 bases, with 9 bases separating them. The CDR3 is CASTLMDTGELFF. The CDR3, as DNA: TGTGCCAGCACACTTATGGACACCGGGGAGCTGTTTTTT.

This clone was counted only a few times. The V gene is TRBV28, the J gene TRBJ2-7; TRBD2 matches at 10 bases. CDR3 length: 13 amino acids. The ends lost 8 bases at V and 2 bases at J; junction bases unmatched: 3. Germline assignment: CDR1 MDHEN and CDR2 SYDVKM. The CDR3 spells CASGTSEPYEQYF. The CDR3 DNA is TGTGCCAGCGGGACTAGCGAGCCCTACGAGCAGTACTTC.

The chain combines TRBV24-1 with TRBJ1-3, with 7 bases aligning to TRBD1. Unmatched junction bases numbered 15, after V lost 8 bases and J lost 0 bases. The CDR3 length is 18 residues. CDR1 is KGHDR, CDR2 SFDVKD, per germline. The CDR3 here is CATMWTGSLGFSGNTIYF. Here the CDR3 DNA reads TGTGCCACCATGTGGACAGGTAGTCTGGGTTTCTCTGGAAACACCATATATTTT.

A remark on this clone: An end of the junction differs from the germline gene, which may be a read error. The chain combines TRBV11-3 with TRBJ2-7; TRBD1 aligns across 10 bases. CDR1 SGHNT and CDR2 YENEEA come from the germline V gene. The CDR3 sequence is 13 residues long. CDR3 residues: CASSTGTGALVNF. The CDR3 nucleotides read TGTGCCAGCAGCACCGGGACAGGGGCCCTAGTGAACTTC.

The chain employs TRBV15 and TRBJ2-2; D possibly matches TRBD1 or TRBD2 (5 bases each). The CDR3 length is 15 residues. Germline V lookup: CDR1 LNHNV, CDR2 YYDKDF (reference sequence). V lost 4 bases, J lost 8 bases, and 17 bases lay in between. CDR3: CATSTRFWGSGELFF. For the CDR3, the DNA is TGTGCCACCAGCACCCGCTTCTGGGGGAGTGGGGAGCTGTTTTTT.

This clone appeared once. This chain links TRBV19 with TRBJ1-5; no firm D call. The CDR3 sequence is 15 residues long. V lost 8 bases to trimming and J lost 0 bases, with 14 bases between them. The germline V gene encodes CDR1 LNHDA and CDR2 SQIVND (reference sequence). The CDR3 here is CASRESAISNQPQHF. Written as DNA, the CDR3 is TGTGCCAGTCGGGAGTCCGCGATTAGCAATCAGCCCCAGCATTTT. Complete variable domain (other parts from reference TRBV19 and TRBJ1-5): DGGITQSPKYLFRKEGQNVTLSCEQNLNHDAMYWYRQDPGQGLRLIYYSQIVNDFQKGDIAEGYSVSREKKESFPLTVTSAQKNPTAFYLCASRESAISNQPQHFGDGTRLSIL.

The gene calls are TRBV5-6 and TRBJ2-7; TRBD1 matches at 8 bases. The ends lost 3 bases at V and 8 bases at J; junction bases unmatched: 13. The CDR3 consists of 15 residues. Germline V gives CDR1 SGHDT, CDR2 YYEEEE. The CDR3 nucleotides are TGTGCCAGCAGCTACCGGACAGGGTCTCCCCCGAAGCAGTACTTC. Residues: CASSYRTGSPPKQYF.

The rearrangement links TRBV9 to TRBJ2-1, with 7 bases fitting TRBD2. Germline V gives CDR1 SGDLS, CDR2 YYNGEE. Trimming took 4 bases from V and 6 from J; bases not matched to a gene: 16. CDR3 length equals 17 residues. The DNA for the CDR3 is TGTGCCAGCAGCCCCCGAGGCGGGAGCGGGACTTTCAATGAGCAGTTCTTC. Translating it yields CASSPRGGSGTFNEQFF.

The chain recombines TRBV30 with TRBJ1-4; no definite D call. Between the trimmed V and J ends, which lost 0 bases and 6 bases, there was a span of 17 bases. CDR1 and CDR2 from the germline V gene are GTSNPN and SVGIG (reference sequence). The CDR3 is made up of 16 amino acids. CDR3 bases: TGTGCCTGGAGTGTAGACTTGGACTTAAACCATGAAAAACTGTTTTTT. Its protein is CAWSVDLDLNHEKLFF.

The sample holds a few counts of this clone. This chain connects TRBV18 to TRBJ1-1, with 12 bases fitting TRBD1. The junction had 7 bases not matched to a gene; V was cut back by 4 bases and J by 4 bases. Germline assignment: CDR1 KGHSH and CDR2 LQKENI. The CDR3 spans 16 residues. Here the CDR3 reads CASSLKGQGAGTEAFF. Written as DNA, the CDR3 is TGTGCCAGCTCACTAAAGGGACAGGGGGCGGGCACTGAAGCTTTCTTT.

The V call is TRBV5-1, the J call TRBJ1-1; 7 nucleotides agree with TRBD1. The CDR3 contains 15 residues. CDR1 and CDR2 (germline): SGHRS, YFSETQ. The V gene end was trimmed by 7 bases and the J gene end by 3 bases; junction bases not matched to a gene: 12. CDR3 in amino acids: CASRNSQGCDTEAFF. DNA for the CDR3: TGCGCCAGCCGTAACTCACAGGGGTGCGACACTGAAGCTTTCTTT. Variable domain in full (rest from reference TRBV5-1 and TRBJ1-1): KAGVTQTPRYLIKTRGQQVTLSCSPISGHRSVSWYQQTPGQGLQFLFEYFSETQRNKGNFPGRFSGRQFSNSRSEMNVSTLELGDSALYLCASRNSQGCDTEAFFGQGTRLTVV.

This clone was recorded once. The V call is TRBV30, the J call TRBJ2-1; D not resolved. CDR3 length: 11 residues. Germline V gives CDR1 GTSNPN, CDR2 SVGIG (reference sequence). V was trimmed by 4 bases and J by 6 bases, leaving 7 bases between them. As DNA, the CDR3 is TGTGCCTGGAAGAAAGGCAATGAGCAGTTCTTC. Its translation: CAWKKGNEQFF.

V usage is TRBV27 and J usage is TRBJ2-3; D remains unclear. The V and J ends lost 3 bases and 1 base respectively, with 11 bases between them. Germline loops: CDR1 MNHEY, CDR2 SMNVEV (reference sequence). The CDR3 extends over 15 amino acids. CDR3 sequence reads: CASSLRSPGTDTQYF. CDR3 sequence (DNA): TGTGCCAGCAGTTTGCGGAGCCCAGGCACAGATACGCAGTATTTT.

This clone was recorded once. The chain couples TRBV7-2 to TRBJ1-3; perhaps TRBD1 as D (5 bases). The length of the CDR3 is 16 residues. Germline V CDR1 and CDR2: SGHTA, FQGNSA. The V and J ends lost 4 bases and 0 bases respectively, with 13 bases between them. The CDR3 loop reads CASSSGPPSSGNTIYF. The CDR3 DNA follows: TGTGCCAGCAGCTCGGGGCCGCCGAGCTCTGGAAACACCATATATTTT.

This chain joins TRBV3-1 (or the pseudogene TRBV3-2) and TRBJ1-2; D is ambiguous. This CDR3 is 14 amino acids long. Germline CDR1 LGHDT, CDR2 YNNKEL (reference sequence). V dropped 4 bases and J dropped 0 bases, with 9 bases sitting between them. DNA for the CDR3: TGTGCCAGCAGCCGAACACAAGCTAACTATGGCTACACCTTC. This gives the protein CASSRTQANYGYTF.

The chain combines TRBV27 with TRBJ2-1; D call uncertain. The CDR3 sequence is 13 residues long. Deletions cut 7 bases from V and 6 bases from J, with 13 bases between. Germline V gene lookup returns CDR1 MNHEY and CDR2 SMNVEV (reference sequence). The CDR3 coding sequence is TGTGCCAGCACCGACCTAGATTTCAATGAGCAGTTCTTC. It translates to CASTDLDFNEQFF.

The chain has TRBV30 and TRBJ1-5; no definite D call. V was trimmed by 1 base and J by 0 bases, leaving 13 bases between them. CDR3 size: 16 residues. Germline V CDR1 and CDR2: GTSNPN, SVGIG (reference sequence). The CDR3 reads CAWSEEEFHSNQPQHF. In DNA, the CDR3 is TGTGCCTGGAGTGAAGAAGAATTCCATAGCAATCAGCCCCAGCATTTT.

CDR3 in DNA: TGTGCCACCAGCAGGGGGGGGAGGGATGAAGCTTTCTTT. As protein: CATSRGGRDEAFF. The chain couples TRBV15 to TRBJ1-1; the D gene is possibly TRBD1 (5 bases). Looked up from germline, CDR1 is LNHNV and CDR2 is YYDKDF (reference sequence). Trimming removed 3 bases from V and 7 bases from J, with 12 bases in between. CDR3 length: 13 amino acids. Together with reference TRBV15 and TRBJ1-1, the CDR3 gives the full variable domain: DAMVIQNPRYQVTQFGKPVTLSCSQTLNHNVMYWYQQKSSQAPKLLFHYYDKDFNNEADTPDNFQSRRPNTSFCFLDIRSPGLGDTAMYLCATSRGGRDEAFFGQGTRLTVV.